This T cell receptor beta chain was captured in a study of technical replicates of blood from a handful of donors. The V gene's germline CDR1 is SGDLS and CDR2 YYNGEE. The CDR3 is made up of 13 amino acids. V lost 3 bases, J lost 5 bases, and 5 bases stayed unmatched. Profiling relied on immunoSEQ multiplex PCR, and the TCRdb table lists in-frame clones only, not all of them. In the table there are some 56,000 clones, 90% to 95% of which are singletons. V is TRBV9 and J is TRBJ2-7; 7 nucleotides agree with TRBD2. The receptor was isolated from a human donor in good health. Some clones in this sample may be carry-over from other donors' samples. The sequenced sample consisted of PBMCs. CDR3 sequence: CASSETSRNEQYF. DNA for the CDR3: TGTGCCAGCAGCGAGACTAGCCGGAACGAGCAGTACTTC. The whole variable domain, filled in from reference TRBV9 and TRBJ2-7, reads DSGVTQTPKHLITATGQRVTLRCSPRSGDLSVYWYQQSLDQGLQFLIQYYNGEERAKGNILERFSAQQFPDLHSELNLSSLELGDSALYFCASSETSRNEQYFGPGTRLTVT.